Sequencing of this TCR beta chain was carried out in a study of cytomegalovirus exposure and HLA in healthy donors. Germline assignment: CDR1 SNHLY and CDR2 FYNNEI. The CDR3 covers 15 residues. Germline trimming cut 7 bases from V and 4 bases from J; bases unmatched to any gene: 8. Vbeta (60) and Jbeta (13) primers were used in the PCR. Using immunoSEQ multiplex PCR, the repertoire was profiled, and TCRdb retains in-frame clones only, with some absent. The table includes some 190,000 clones, 78% detected once. Sequencing input: PBMCs. This clonotype was sampled from a female donor in good health and CMV-seronegative. The chain uses TRBV2 and TRBJ2-3; TRBD2 aligns across 10 bases. For the CDR3, the DNA is TGTGCCAGCAACCTAGCGGGAGTTGGGGCAGATACGCAGTATTTT. This sequence encodes CASNLAGVGADTQYF.